These 25 T cell receptor beta chains share one sample of origin, sequenced in a study of blood T cell repertoires in COVID-19. Here immunoSEQ multiplex PCR was the method, and the copy in TCRdb shows in-frame clones only, minus some. The top ten hold 0.95% to 1% of the sample, which has 300,000 to 500,000 clones, 88% seen once. Material: PBMCs or T cells enriched from blood (not recorded which). Receptor source: a woman aged 25 to 45 with acute COVID-19.

The chain carries TRBV7-2 and TRBJ2-7; 8 bases are shared with TRBD1. V shed 3 bases and J 4 bases; nucleotides not matched to a gene: 5. The CDR3 is 14 residues long. Germline V lookup: CDR1 SGHTA, CDR2 FQGNSA. The CDR3 is CASSFSGQGYEQYF. In DNA, the CDR3 is TGTGCCAGCAGCTTTTCTGGACAGGGTTACGAGCAGTACTTC.

V and J are TRBV4-1 and TRBJ2-3, with TRBD1 matching over 8 bases. Per germline, CDR1 MGHRA and CDR2 YSYEKL. The CDR3 has 16 residues. V lost 0 bases and J lost 1; bases outside the gene matches: 3. The CDR3 region has the DNA TGCGCCAGCAGCCAAGATGTGGGACAGGGCACAGATACGCAGTATTTT. Residues: CASSQDVGQGTDTQYF.

The J gene is TRBJ1-5, the V gene TRBV6-4, with 7 bases fitting TRBD1. There are 14 residues in the CDR3. V was pared by 9 bases and J by 4 bases, with 9 bases of the junction left unmatched. CDR1 is MRHNA, CDR2 SNTAGT, per germline. The CDR3: CARQGQSLNQPQHF. Written as DNA, the CDR3 is TGTGCCAGACAGGGGCAGTCTTTAAATCAGCCCCAGCATTTT.

The chain recombines TRBV23-1 with TRBJ1-3; no definite D call. TRBV23-1 counts as an open reading frame of uncertain function. The CDR3 has 15 residues. Trimming removed 0 bases at V and 2 bases at J, with 8 bases between. CDR3 nucleotide sequence: TGCGCCAGCAGTCAATCTGGGAGGCCTGGAAACACCATATATTTT. Its translation is CASSQSGRPGNTIYF.

The chain combines TRBV12-5 with TRBJ1-2, with 8 bases aligning to TRBD1. The CDR3 sequence is 18 residues long. V shed 0 bases, J shed 8 bases, and the junction held 17 bases outside the gene matches. From germline, CDR1 is LGHNT and CDR2 FRNRAP. The CDR3 loop is CASGLVVDWLQGAGGYTF. The CDR3 DNA is TGTGCTAGTGGTTTGGTGGTTGATTGGCTCCAGGGGGCTGGAGGCTACACCTTC.

Comment on this clone: The sample has other DNA sequences that encode this CDR3 too. This chain links TRBV7-9 with TRBJ1-5; 8 bases align to TRBD1. Germline V lookup: CDR1 SEHNR, CDR2 FQNEAQ (reference sequence). The J segment lost 5 bases and the V segment lost 5 bases, leaving 5 bases of the junction unmatched. This CDR3 spans 14 amino acids. Here the CDR3 DNA reads TGTGCCAGCAGCCCGGACAGGGCGGATCAGCCCCAGCATTTT. Amino acid sequence: CASSPDRADQPQHF.

The chain links TRBV19 to TRBJ1-5; TRBD1 agrees at 9 bases. The V gene end was trimmed by 6 bases and the J gene end by 0 bases; junction bases not matched to a gene: 9. Looked up from germline, CDR1 is LNHDA and CDR2 is SQIVND (reference sequence). This CDR3 has 17 residues. The CDR3 nucleotides read TGTGCCAGTAGGTTACAGGGGGCCCAGTATAGCAATCAGCCCCAGCATTTT. Its protein product is CASRLQGAQYSNQPQHF. The full variable domain, with the rest looked up from reference TRBV19 and TRBJ1-5, is DGGITQSPKYLFRKEGQNVTLSCEQNLNHDAMYWYRQDPGQGLRLIYYSQIVNDFQKGDIAEGYSVSREKKESFPLTVTSAQKNPTAFYLCASRLQGAQYSNQPQHFGDGTRLSIL.

V is TRBV30 and J is TRBJ1-3; D call uncertain. In germline, CDR1 is GTSNPN, CDR2 SVGIG (reference sequence). CDR3 length: 16 residues. Trimming removed 0 bases at V and 0 bases at J, with 12 bases between. CDR3 sequence reads: CAWSVPLDDSGNTIYF. In nucleotides, the CDR3 is TGTGCCTGGAGTGTACCGCTAGATGACTCTGGAAACACCATATATTTT.

V gene TRBV19 combines with J gene TRBJ1-6; TRBD1 matches at 7 bases. From germline, CDR1 is LNHDA and CDR2 SQIVND (reference sequence). Trimming removed 6 bases from V and 0 bases from J; junction bases left unmatched: 17. The CDR3 runs to 20 residues. For the CDR3, the DNA is TGTGCCAGTAGAGAACTTCAGGGGGGAGCATACAGCTCCTATAATTCACCCCTCCACTTT. Amino acid sequence: CASRELQGGAYSSYNSPLHF.

The CDR3 spells CASSEYGGRSFPYGYTF. The CDR3 DNA sequence: TGTGCCAGCAGTGAATATGGGGGCAGGAGTTTTCCCTATGGCTACACCTTC. This chain joins TRBV25-1 and TRBJ1-2; possibly TRBD1 for D (6 bases). The CDR3 consists of 17 residues. From germline, CDR1 is MGHDK and CDR2 SYGVNS. The ends were cut back, 0 bases at V and 4 bases at J, with 18 bases in the middle.

This CDR3 reads CASSFWGGDYEQYF. CDR3 sequence (DNA): TGTGCCAGCAGCTTCTGGGGAGGGGACTACGAGCAGTACTTC. The chain is built from TRBV5-5 and TRBJ2-7, with 7 bases matching TRBD2. The CDR3 runs to 14 residues. V lost 2 bases to trimming and J lost 3 bases; unmatched junction nucleotides: 5. From germline, CDR1 is SGHKS and CDR2 YYEKEE (reference sequence).

The gene calls are TRBV9 and TRBJ1-1; weak D call: TRBD1 (6 bases). The V end lost 0 bases, the J end lost 1 base, and 13 bases lay between the germline ends. This CDR3 contains 16 residues. Germline CDR1 is SGDLS and CDR2 is YYNGEE. The CDR3 nucleotides are TGTGCCAGCAGCGTAGGCCCCAGCAGGGGGAACACTGAAGCTTTCTTT. Residues: CASSVGPSRGNTEAFF. Combining the CDR3 with reference TRBV9 and TRBJ1-1 gives the whole variable domain DSGVTQTPKHLITATGQRVTLRCSPRSGDLSVYWYQQSLDQGLQFLIQYYNGEERAKGNILERFSAQQFPDLHSELNLSSLELGDSALYFCASSVGPSRGNTEAFFGQGTRLTVV.

The chain employs TRBV4-1 and TRBJ2-5; D perhaps matches TRBD1 (6 bases). The CDR3 sequence is 15 residues long. The germline V and J ends were trimmed by 0 bases and 5 bases, with 13 bases remaining between them. Germline V gene lookup returns CDR1 MGHRA and CDR2 YSYEKL. CDR3 in amino acids: CASSQERGLWETQYF. The CDR3 nucleotides are TGCGCCAGCAGCCAAGAAAGGGGGTTGTGGGAGACCCAGTACTTC.

The gene calls are TRBV5-1 and TRBJ2-4; 7 bases agree with TRBD2. The CDR3 sequence is 13 residues long. J gave up 3 bases and V 5 bases, and 2 bases lay outside the gene matches. Germline CDR1 reads SGHRS; CDR2 reads YFSETQ. CDR3 sequence: CASSGGDKNIQYF. The CDR3 DNA follows: TGCGCCAGCAGTGGGGGGGACAAAAACATTCAGTACTTC.

The rearrangement uses TRBV19 and TRBJ1-1, with D perhaps TRBD1 (6 bases). Germline assignment: CDR1 LNHDA and CDR2 SQIVND (reference sequence). There are 17 residues in the CDR3. Trimming shortened V by 7 bases and J by 1 base, and 22 bases separated the two germline ends. This CDR3 is CASTDNFWGRWNTEAFF. The CDR3 DNA sequence: TGTGCCAGTACCGACAACTTTTGGGGGCGGTGGAACACTGAAGCTTTCTTT.

The chain employs TRBV19 and TRBJ1-1; tentative D call: TRBD1 (6 bases). Trimming took off 8 bases at V and 5 bases at J, with 18 bases between the two ends. Germline loops: CDR1 LNHDA, CDR2 SQIVND (reference sequence). The CDR3 totals 14 residues. CDR3 protein: CASANGGGGTEAFF. The DNA of the CDR3 is TGTGCCAGTGCAAATGGAGGGGGGGGAACTGAAGCTTTCTTT. Variable domain in full (rest from reference TRBV19 and TRBJ1-1): DGGITQSPKYLFRKEGQNVTLSCEQNLNHDAMYWYRQDPGQGLRLIYYSQIVNDFQKGDIAEGYSVSREKKESFPLTVTSAQKNPTAFYLCASANGGGGTEAFFGQGTRLTVV.

J is TRBJ1-5 and V is TRBV28; no clear D. V lost 1 base, J lost 2 bases, and 9 bases lay in between. Germline V gene data show CDR1 as MDHEN and CDR2 as SYDVKM. The CDR3 has 15 residues. CDR3 sequence (DNA): TGTGCCAGCAGTTTATCCGGCACAGGCAATCAGCCCCAGCATTTT. Its translation is CASSLSGTGNQPQHF.

The genes are TRBV11-2 and TRBJ2-7; TRBD1 matches at 7 bases. The CDR3 is 15 amino acids. Trimming removed 1 base from V and 0 bases from J; junction bases left unmatched: 3. Germline CDR1 is SGHAT and CDR2 is FQNNGV. CDR3 nucleotides: TGTGCCAGCAGCTTAGGGGGGACAGTCTCCTACGAGCAGTACTTC. It codes for CASSLGGTVSYEQYF.

The rearrangement links TRBV7-9 to TRBJ1-1; D is perhaps TRBD1 (6 bases). There are 14 residues in the CDR3. Germline assignment: CDR1 SEHNR and CDR2 FQNEAQ (reference sequence). V lost 11 bases and J 6 bases, leaving 22 bases between the germline ends. CDR3 coding DNA: TGTGCCCTAGTTATATGGCAGGGGACGGCTGAAGCTTTCTTT. Protein sequence: CALVIWQGTAEAFF.

The rearrangement links TRBV30 to TRBJ2-2; 9 bases agree with TRBD2. CDR1 and CDR2 from the germline V gene are GTSNPN and SVGIG (reference sequence). This CDR3 has 13 amino acids. Trimming took 5 bases from V and 6 from J; bases not matched to a gene: 4. CDR3 nucleotide sequence: TGTGCCTGGTGGCGGGGGGGCCCCGGGGAGCTGTTTTTT. Translated: CAWWRGGPGELFF.

This clone was observed a handful of times. The rearrangement links TRBV2 to TRBJ2-7; D is ambiguous. CDR1 is SNHLY and CDR2 is FYNNEI in the germline V gene. The CDR3 is 12 residues long. The V and J ends lost 4 bases and 3 bases respectively, with 7 bases between them. CDR3 DNA: TGTGCCAGCAGTGCGGCGGTCTACGAGCAGTACTTC. It translates to CASSAAVYEQYF.

This clone was detected only once. The V gene is TRBV7-9, the J gene TRBJ1-6; TRBD1 agrees at 7 bases. Germline CDR1 is SEHNR and CDR2 is FQNEAQ (reference sequence). The CDR3 consists of 14 residues. The V gene end was trimmed by 6 bases and the J gene end by 7 bases; junction bases not matched to a gene: 6. Here the CDR3 reads CASSTGTVNSPLHF. CDR3 nucleotide sequence: TGTGCCAGCAGTACCGGGACAGTAAATTCACCCCTCCACTTT.

The chain combines TRBV7-9 with TRBJ1-6, with a tentative D call TRBD1 (5 bases). CDR1 SEHNR and CDR2 FQNEAQ come from the germline V gene (reference sequence). The CDR3 length is 14 residues. V was clipped by 5 bases and J by 11 bases, with 16 bases between them. DNA for the CDR3: TGTGCCAGCAGCCGGGACCTCAGCGGGACACCCCTCCACTTT. Protein: CASSRDLSGTPLHF.

V and J are TRBV3-1 (or the pseudogene TRBV3-2) and TRBJ1-1; possible D gene TRBD1, 5 bases. Germline CDR1 LGHDT, CDR2 YNNKEL (reference sequence). V was trimmed by 2 bases and J by 3 bases, leaving 10 bases between them. The CDR3 has 14 amino acids. The CDR3 DNA reads as TGTGCCAGCAGCCAATTCGGGGGGGACACTGAAGCTTTCTTT. This sequence encodes CASSQFGGDTEAFF.

The V gene is TRBV15, the J gene TRBJ1-6; D remains unclear. Germline V gene sequence: CDR1 LNHNV, CDR2 YYDKDF (reference sequence). Trimming cost V 7 bases and J 3 bases, with 16 bases left between them. There are 16 residues in the CDR3. The CDR3, as DNA: TGTGCCACCACCTCGGAGAAAGGCGACTATAATTCACCCCTCCACTTT. Amino acids: CATTSEKGDYNSPLHF.